This TCR beta chain was sequenced during a study of blood T cell repertoires in COVID-19. As for the study in general: The United States, Italy and Spain supplied acute and convalescent COVID-19 samples. PBMCs, B-cell-depleted T cells, or T cells were the source of the cDNA or gDNA that made up the material.

This CDR3 is built from 16 residues. J lost 2 bases, V lost 0 bases, and 3 bases had no gene match. The germline V gene encodes CDR1 SGHTA and CDR2 FQGNSA. Per the study methods: The assay estimated nucleated cells by amplifying reference gene primers. The protocol was immunoSEQ multiplex PCR, while the TCRdb copy is restricted to in-frame clones and leaves out a portion. V, J and clone size derive from that table, while D and trimming were established from the DNA sequence. This sample has approximately 87,000 clones, with about 89% found just once. The chain combines TRBV7-2 with TRBJ2-7; 11 bases agree with TRBD2. The receptor's source is a man between 65 and 80 years old with active or convalescent COVID-19. The sample consisted of peripheral blood. In nucleotides, the CDR3 is TGTGCCAGCAGCTTAGCGACTAGCGGGGCCACCTACGAGCAGTACTTC. Amino acid sequence: CASSLATSGATYEQYF. Looking up the rest from reference TRBV7-2 and TRBJ2-7 gives the full variable domain: GAGVSQSPSNKVTEKGKDVELRCDPISGHTALYWYRQSLGQGLEFLIYFQGNSAPDKSGLPSDRFSAERTGGSVSTLTIQRTQQEDSAVYLCASSLATSGATYEQYFGPGTRLTVT.